Many counts were recorded for the clone carrying this TCR beta chain. These data originate in a study of blood T cell repertoires in COVID-19. Whole-study context: Acute and convalescent COVID-19 samples came from the United States, Italy and Spain.

Authors' data handling: Amplification of reference gene primers provided the estimated nucleated cell counts. Using immunoSEQ multiplex PCR, the repertoire was profiled, and TCRdb retains in-frame clones only, with some absent. The DNA was the basis for D and trimming; V, J and clone size are from that table. Here the sample spans around 200,000 clones, 86% being singletons. The ends lost 6 bases at V and 3 bases at J; junction bases unmatched: 8. Germline CDR1 and CDR2: SQVTM and ANQGSEA. CDR3 length: 14 residues. The sample consisted of peripheral blood. The gene calls are TRBV29-1 and TRBJ2-3; 8 nucleotides line up with TRBD2. This TCR was recovered from a man aged 50-59 years with acute or convalescent COVID-19. The CDR3 region has the DNA TGCAGCGTAGCCGGGGGGGTTGAGACAGATACGCAGTATTTT. The encoded protein is CSVAGGVETDTQYF.